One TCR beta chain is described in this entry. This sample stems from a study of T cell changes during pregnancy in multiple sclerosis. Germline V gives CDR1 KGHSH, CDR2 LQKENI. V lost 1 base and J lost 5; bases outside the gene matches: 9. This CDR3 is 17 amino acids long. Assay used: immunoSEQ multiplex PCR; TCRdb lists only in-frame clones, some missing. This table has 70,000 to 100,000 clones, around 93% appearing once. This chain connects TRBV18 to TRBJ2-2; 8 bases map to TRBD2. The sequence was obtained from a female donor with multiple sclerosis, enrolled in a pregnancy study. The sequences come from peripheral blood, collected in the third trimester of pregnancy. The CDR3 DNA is TGTGCCAGCTCACCACTCGCCCCAGCGGGAGTGACCGGGGAGCTGTTTTTT. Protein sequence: CASSPLAPAGVTGELFF. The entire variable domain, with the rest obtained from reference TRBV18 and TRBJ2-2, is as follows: NAGVMQNPRHLVRRRGQEARLRCSPMKGHSHVYWYRQLPEEGLKFMVYLQKENIIDESGMPKERFSAEFPKEGPSILRIQQVVRGDSAAYFCASSPLAPAGVTGELFFGEGSRLTVL.